Shown below are 2 T cell receptor beta chains from a single sample sequenced in a study of shared clonotypes between healthy human individuals. The protocol was immunoSEQ multiplex PCR, while the TCRdb copy is restricted to in-frame clones and leaves out a portion. The sample has some 2.4 million clones, roughly 93% seen once; the top ten hold about 0.38%. Material: naive CD4+ T cells from PBMCs. The subset is: CD45RA+ positively selected. The receptors were gathered from a man younger than 35 in good health. Some clones in this sample may be carry-over from other donors' samples.

This clone has just one count. The rearrangement links TRBV10-3 to TRBJ1-3; D gene ambiguous. The CDR3 loop spans 11 amino acids. Trimming shortened V by 4 bases and J by 7 bases, and 5 bases separated the two germline ends. Germline lookup yields CDR1 ENHRY and CDR2 SYGVKD. The CDR3 bases are TGTGCCATCAGTGCCAGTAACACCATATATTTT. Its translation is CAISASNTIYF.

The rearrangement joins TRBV7-9 to TRBJ2-1; 8 bases are a match to TRBD1. Germline CDR1 and CDR2: SEHNR and FQNEAQ (reference sequence). J gave up 10 bases and V 5 bases, and 10 bases lay outside the gene matches. This CDR3 spans 14 amino acids. DNA of the CDR3: TGTGCCAGCAGCAAGGGGGGACAGGAACTAGAGCAGTTCTTC. Protein product: CASSKGGQELEQFF.